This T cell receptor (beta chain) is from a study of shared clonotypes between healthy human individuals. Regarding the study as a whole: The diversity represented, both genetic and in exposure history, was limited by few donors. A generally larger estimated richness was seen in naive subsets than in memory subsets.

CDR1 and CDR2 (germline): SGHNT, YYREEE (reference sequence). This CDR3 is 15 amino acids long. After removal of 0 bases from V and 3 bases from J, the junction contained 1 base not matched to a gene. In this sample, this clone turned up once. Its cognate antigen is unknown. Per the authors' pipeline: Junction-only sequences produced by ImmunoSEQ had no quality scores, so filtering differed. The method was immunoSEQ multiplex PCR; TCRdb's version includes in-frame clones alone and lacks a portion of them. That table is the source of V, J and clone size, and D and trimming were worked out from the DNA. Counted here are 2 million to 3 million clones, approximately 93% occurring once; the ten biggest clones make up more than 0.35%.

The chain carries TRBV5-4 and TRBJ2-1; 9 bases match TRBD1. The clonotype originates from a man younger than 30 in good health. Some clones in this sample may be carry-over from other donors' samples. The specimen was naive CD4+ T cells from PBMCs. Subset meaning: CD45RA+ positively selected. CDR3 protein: CASSLGDRDYNEQFF. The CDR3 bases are TGTGCCAGCAGCTTGGGGGACAGGGACTACAATGAGCAGTTCTTC.